This TCR beta chain was sequenced during a study of human T cells and chemical hapten exposure. About the study: Per-sample TCR yield variation was attributed mainly to small pooled library volume differences. Points from the study as a whole: Among TCRs, those above 1 in 1000 frequency were unaffected by DPC sensitization.

As the library was built, unique molecular identifiers were attached to individual cDNA molecules. Original analysis: Samples contained a median of roughly 96,000 TCRs, with a range of about 23,224 to 700,000. One entry per CDR3 protein results from TCRdb running MiXCR on the 5' RACE reads. The V and J calls follow TCRdb's processing rather than the paper's. The sample lists 75,000 or so distinct CDR3 sequences, about a sixth occurring once. This clonotype was counted only a few times. Its target is not known. From whole blood left unfractionated, total RNA was extracted. This clonotype originated in a female donor in good health.

CDR3 sequence: CASSRGGGGEETQYF. In nucleotides, the CDR3 is TGTGCCAGCAGTCGAGGGGGGGGGGGCGAAGAGACCCAGTACTTC. The rearrangement uses TRBV28 and TRBJ2-5; D possibly corresponds to TRBD2 (7 bases). V gave up 5 bases and J gave up 3 bases, with 16 bases separating them. The CDR3 contains 15 residues. Germline V gene data show CDR1 as MDHEN and CDR2 as SYDVKM.